These 3 T cell receptor beta chains were all obtained from the same sample, sequenced in a study of blood T cell repertoires in COVID-19. Sequenced by immunoSEQ multiplex PCR; TCRdb stores in-frame clones only, minus some. The data contain some 100,000 clones, roughly nine tenths of them singletons. Input material: peripheral blood. All receptors derive from a man between 45 and 60 years old with acute or convalescent COVID-19.

The genes are TRBV6-5 and TRBJ2-1, with 11 bases that match TRBD2. Germline V CDR1 and CDR2: MNHEY, SVGAGI. The CDR3 covers 16 residues. Germline trimming cut 2 bases from V and 5 bases from J; bases unmatched to any gene: 5. The CDR3 sequence is CASSYRGTSGNNEQFF. The CDR3 region has the DNA TGTGCCAGCAGTTACCGAGGGACTAGCGGTAACAATGAGCAGTTCTTC.

The chain carries TRBV3-1 (or the pseudogene TRBV3-2) and TRBJ1-4; tentatively, D is TRBD1 (6 bases). The V end was cut by 3 bases, the J end by 8 bases, with 16 bases between. Germline V lookup: CDR1 LGHDT, CDR2 YNNKEL (reference sequence). The CDR3 contains 15 residues. CDR3 coding DNA: TGTGCCAGCAGCCACAGCCGGCGACAGGACGAAAAACTGTTTTTT. Translation: CASSHSRRQDEKLFF.

The rearrangement uses TRBV19 and TRBJ1-4; no reliable D call. Deletions cut 4 bases from V and 5 bases from J, with 8 bases between. The V gene's germline CDR1 is LNHDA and CDR2 SQIVND (reference sequence). CDR3 length equals 13 residues. CDR3: CASSKQLNEKLFF. CDR3 in DNA: TGTGCCAGTAGTAAACAGCTCAATGAAAAACTGTTTTTT.